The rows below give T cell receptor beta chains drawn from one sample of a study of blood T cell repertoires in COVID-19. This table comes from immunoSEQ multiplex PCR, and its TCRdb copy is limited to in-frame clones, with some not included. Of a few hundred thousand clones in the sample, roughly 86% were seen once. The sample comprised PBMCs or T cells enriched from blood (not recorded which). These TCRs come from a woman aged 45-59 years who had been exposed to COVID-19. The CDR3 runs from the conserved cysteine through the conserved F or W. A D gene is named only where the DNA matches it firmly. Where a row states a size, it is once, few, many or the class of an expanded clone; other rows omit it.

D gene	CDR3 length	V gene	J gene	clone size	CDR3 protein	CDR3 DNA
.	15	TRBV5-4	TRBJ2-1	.	CASSSIQERGNEQFF	TGTGCCAGCAGCTCCATACAAGAACGAGGGAATGAGCAGTTCTTC
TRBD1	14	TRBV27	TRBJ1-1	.	CASTMRGGTGEAFF	TGTGCCAGCACCATGAGAGGGGGCACGGGTGAAGCTTTCTTT
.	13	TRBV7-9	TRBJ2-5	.	CASSAPLGETQYF	TGTGCCAGCAGCGCTCCGCTCGGAGAGACCCAGTACTTC
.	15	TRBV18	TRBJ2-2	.	CASSPESANTGELFF	TGTGCCAGCTCACCCGAGAGCGCGAACACCGGGGAGCTGTTTTTT
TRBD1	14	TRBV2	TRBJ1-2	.	CASSGDSFNYGYTF	TGTGCCAGCAGTGGGGACAGTTTTAACTATGGCTACACCTTC
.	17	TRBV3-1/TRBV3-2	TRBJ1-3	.	CASSQDEWRGPGNTIYF	TGTGCCAGCAGCCAAGATGAGTGGCGGGGGCCGGGAAACACCATATATTTT
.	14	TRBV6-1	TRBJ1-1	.	CASSETGMNTEAFF	TGTGCCAGCAGTGAGACAGGCATGAACACTGAAGCTTTCTTT
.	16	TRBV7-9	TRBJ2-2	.	CASSLAWSSGTGELFF	TGTGCCAGCAGCTTAGCGTGGTCCTCGGGCACCGGGGAGCTGTTTTTT
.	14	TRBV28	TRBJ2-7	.	CASSLLADSYEQYF	TGTGCCAGCAGTTTACTGGCGGACTCCTACGAGCAGTACTTC
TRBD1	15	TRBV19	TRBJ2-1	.	CASRGQGAGINEQFF	TGTGCCAGTAGGGGGCAGGGGGCAGGCATTAATGAGCAGTTCTTC
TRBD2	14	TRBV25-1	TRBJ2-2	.	CASKGLADTGELFF	TGTGCCAGCAAAGGACTAGCGGACACCGGGGAGCTGTTTTTT
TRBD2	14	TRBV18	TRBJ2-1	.	CASSPDRGGGEQFF	TGTGCCAGCTCACCGGATCGGGGGGGCGGTGAGCAGTTCTTC
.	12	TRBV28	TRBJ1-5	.	CASTSAGKPQHF	TGTGCCAGCACATCGGCGGGCAAGCCCCAGCATTTT
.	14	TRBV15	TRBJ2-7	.	CATRLMRGTYEQYF	TGTGCCACCAGGTTAATGCGGGGAACCTACGAGCAGTACTTC
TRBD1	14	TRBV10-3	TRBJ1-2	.	CAISEGGDLYGYTF	TGTGCCATCAGTGAAGGGGGCGACCTCTATGGCTACACCTTC
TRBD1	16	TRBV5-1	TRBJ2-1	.	CASSSTGTGAYNEQFF	TGCGCCAGCAGCTCTACCGGGACAGGGGCCTACAATGAGCAGTTCTTC
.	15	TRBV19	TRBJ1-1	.	CASSIGDTLYTEAFF	TGTGCCAGTAGTATAGGGGACACACTTTACACTGAAGCTTTCTTT
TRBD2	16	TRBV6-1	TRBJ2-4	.	CASSDRGDSGVGIQYF	TGTGCCAGCAGTGATCGCGGGGATAGCGGGGTCGGGATTCAGTACTTC
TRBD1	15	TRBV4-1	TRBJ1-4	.	CASSQVEGASEKLFF	TGCGCCAGCAGCCAAGTTGAGGGGGCCAGTGAAAAACTGTTTTTT
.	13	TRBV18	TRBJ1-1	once	CASSPDSNTEAFF	TGTGCCAGCTCACCAGACAGCAACACTGAAGCTTTCTTT
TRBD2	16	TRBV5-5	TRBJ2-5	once	CASSLGVGRGFETQYF	TGTGCCAGCAGCTTGGGAGTTGGGAGGGGTTTCGAGACCCAGTACTTC
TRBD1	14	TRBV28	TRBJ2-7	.	CASSLRDRVYEQYF	TGTGCCAGCAGTTTGCGGGACAGGGTTTACGAGCAGTACTTC
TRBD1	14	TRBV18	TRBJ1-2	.	CASSPEGANYGYTF	TGTGCCAGCTCACCCGAGGGGGCGAACTATGGCTACACCTTC
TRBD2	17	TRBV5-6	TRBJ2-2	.	CASSLVHGGANTGELFF	TGTGCCAGCAGCTTGGTGCATGGGGGGGCGAACACCGGGGAGCTGTTTTTT